A single sample is the source of the 3 T cell receptor beta chains below, sequenced in a study of T cells in tumors after PD-1 blockade. Clones were sequenced by immunoSEQ multiplex PCR, and TCRdb holds only the in-frame ones, with some missing. The table has more than 50,000 clones, around 74% seen once. Here the sequenced sample was PBMCs, taken after anti-PD-1 treatment. The receptors were gathered from a human donor with basal cell carcinoma.

V is TRBV28 and J is TRBJ1-1; D call uncertain. There are 12 residues in the CDR3. Germline values: CDR1 MDHEN, CDR2 SYDVKM. V was clipped by 4 bases and J by 4 bases, with 7 bases between them. In DNA, the CDR3 is TGTGCCAGCAGTTACAGCCGCACTGAAGCTTTCTTT. The encoded protein is CASSYSRTEAFF.

V usage is TRBV5-1 and J usage is TRBJ2-1, with D tentatively TRBD2 (6 bases). The CDR3 has 16 amino acids. V dropped 6 bases and J dropped 7 bases, with 23 bases sitting between them. Germline V gene sequence: CDR1 SGHRS, CDR2 YFSETQ. The CDR3 sequence is CASILYPGLPTNEQFF. The CDR3 DNA reads as TGCGCCAGCATACTCTATCCTGGACTACCGACTAATGAGCAGTTCTTC.

This clone occurred once. Germline and junction disagree at one end, which may indicate a read error. The rearrangement uses TRBV5-1 and TRBJ1-1; D unclear. The germline V gene encodes CDR1 SGHRS and CDR2 YFSETQ. CDR3 length: 14 residues. The CDR3 reads CASSFGLLNTEAFF. CDR3 coding DNA: TGCGCCAGCAGCTTTGGACTCCTGAATACTGAAGCTTTCTTT.